This T cell receptor (beta chain) was sequenced during a study of cytomegalovirus exposure and HLA in healthy donors. Broader study findings: When a later analysis compared HLA-associated TCR beta chains with equally common others, the HLA-associated chains turned out to be more clonally expanded and to have lower generation probabilities. There were some 150 TCR beta chains listed as cytomegalovirus-associated.

Remarks on this clone: Its cognate antigen is unknown.

The germline CDR1 and CDR2 sequences are SGHNT and YYREEE (reference sequence). With 1 base clipped from V and 8 bases from J, the junction kept 9 bases outside the gene matches. The CDR3 length is 15 residues. PCR was performed using 60 Vbeta and 13 Jbeta primers. The repertoire was sequenced with immunoSEQ multiplex PCR; TCRdb's copy has only in-frame clones and lacks some. Of about 97,000 clones in the sample, around a tenth were seen once. This sequence joins TRBV5-4 and TRBJ1-2; 9 positions agree with TRBD1. Sequencing was performed on PBMCs. This clonotype was sampled from a man between 45 and 60 years old in good health and CMV-seropositive. In DNA, the CDR3 is TGTGCCAGCAGCTTGACCGCGTGGGACAGGGAAGGCTACACCTTC. This encodes CASSLTAWDREGYTF.